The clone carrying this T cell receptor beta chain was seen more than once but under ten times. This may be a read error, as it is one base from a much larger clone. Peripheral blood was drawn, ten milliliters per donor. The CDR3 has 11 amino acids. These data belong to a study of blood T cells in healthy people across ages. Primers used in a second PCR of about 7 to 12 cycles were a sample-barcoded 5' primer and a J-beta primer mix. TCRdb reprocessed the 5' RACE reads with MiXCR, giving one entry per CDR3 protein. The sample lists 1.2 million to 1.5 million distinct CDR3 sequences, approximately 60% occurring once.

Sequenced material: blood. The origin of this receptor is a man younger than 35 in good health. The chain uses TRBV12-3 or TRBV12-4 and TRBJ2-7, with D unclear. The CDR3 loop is CASSFRYERYF. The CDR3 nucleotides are TGTGCCAGCAGTTTTAGGTACGAGCGGTACTTC.